Listed here are 10 T cell receptor beta chains from one sample, sequenced in a study of T cell changes during pregnancy in multiple sclerosis (dated by TCRdb to about 2019). The library was made by the immunoSEQ multiplex PCR assay. The table comes from immuneACCESS by way of TCRdb, which keeps in-frame sequences with V and J called. Part of the clones is missing from these tables; in studies checked, under half for an unresolved V gene and the rest for unknown reasons. The sample table records 55,000 to 65,000 clones; just over 90% of these occur just once. The ten largest clones take up roughly 0.4% of the sample. This sample comprised CD4+ T cells from peripheral blood mononuclear cells, obtained before pregnancy. The receptors derive from a female donor with multiple sclerosis, enrolled in a pregnancy study.

The rearrangement links TRBV29-1 to TRBJ2-2; D not resolved. CDR1 is SQVTM, CDR2 ANQGSEA, per germline. The germline V and J ends were trimmed by 0 bases and 4 bases, with 15 bases remaining between them. There are 16 residues in the CDR3. This CDR3 is CSVEDRRSSGTGELFF. Written as DNA, the CDR3 is TGCAGCGTTGAAGATCGACGCAGCTCAGGCACCGGGGAGCTGTTTTTT.

The chain combines TRBV9 with TRBJ2-3; 13 bases are shared with TRBD2. Germline lookup yields CDR1 SGDLS and CDR2 YYNGEE. The CDR3 runs 20 residues. Losses at the gene ends were 3 bases for V and 2 bases for J; bases not matched to a gene: 15. The CDR3 sequence is CASSAYSGLAGTRATDTQYF. In DNA, the CDR3 is TGTGCCAGCAGCGCGTACTCGGGACTAGCGGGAACCCGTGCCACAGATACGCAGTATTTT.

The CDR3 DNA sequence: TGTGCCAGCAGCTTGGCAGGGGATACTAATTCACCCCTCCACTTT. Amino acid sequence: CASSLAGDTNSPLHF. The gene calls are TRBV5-4 and TRBJ1-6, with D possibly being TRBD1 (6 bases). V was pared by 0 bases and J by 6 bases, with 10 bases between. The CDR3 consists of 15 residues. Looked up from germline, CDR1 is SGHNT and CDR2 is YYREEE (reference sequence).

This chain links TRBV2 with TRBJ2-7; 12 bases align to TRBD2. The CDR3 totals 19 residues. Germline V lookup: CDR1 SNHLY, CDR2 FYNNEI. With 6 bases clipped from V and 3 bases from J, the junction kept 18 bases outside the gene matches. The CDR3 here is CASSARRTSGTVLYYEQYF. CDR3 nucleotides: TGTGCCAGCAGCGCTCGACGGACTAGCGGGACGGTCCTTTACTACGAGCAGTACTTC. The whole variable domain, remainder taken from reference TRBV2 and TRBJ2-7, is EPEVTQTPSHQVTQMGQEVILRCVPISNHLYFYWYRQILGQKVEFLVSFYNNEISEKSEIFDDQFSVERPDGSNFTLKIRSTKLEDSAMYFCASSARRTSGTVLYYEQYFGPGTRLTVT.

This chain connects TRBV7-2 to TRBJ2-7; tentatively, D is TRBD2 (5 bases). With 1 base removed from V and 5 bases from J, the gap between germline ends came to 12 bases. CDR1 SGHTA and CDR2 FQGNSA come from the germline V gene. There are 14 residues in the CDR3. CDR3 loop: CASSLGRGSHEQYF. The DNA for the CDR3 is TGTGCCAGCAGCTTAGGACGAGGGAGCCACGAGCAGTACTTC.

About this clone: At one end the junction does not follow the germline gene, possibly because of a read error. This chain uses TRBV27 with TRBJ1-2; TRBD1 matches 7 bases. Germline values: CDR1 MNHEY, CDR2 SMNVEV (reference sequence). The CDR3 consists of 12 residues. CDR3 bases: TGTGCCAGCAGGATAGGACAGGCTGGCTACGCCTTC. Protein product: CASRIGQAGYAF.

The genes are TRBV5-1 and TRBJ1-4; D call uncertain. The CDR3 is 14 amino acids. Germline V CDR1 and CDR2: SGHRS, YFSETQ. V lost 3 bases and J 4 bases, leaving 10 bases between the germline ends. The CDR3 spells CASSSGRGNEKLFF. CDR3 coding DNA: TGCGCCAGCAGCTCAGGACGGGGTAATGAAAAACTGTTTTTT.

This chain links TRBV9 with TRBJ2-2; D gene ambiguous. The length of the CDR3 is 16 residues. Germline loops: CDR1 SGDLS, CDR2 YYNGEE. The V gene lost 4 bases and the J gene lost 3 bases, with 16 bases spanning the gap. This CDR3 reads CASSSQARGDTGELFF. The CDR3 region has the DNA TGTGCCAGCAGCTCTCAAGCTAGAGGTGACACCGGGGAGCTGTTTTTT.

The chain employs TRBV2 and TRBJ2-7, with D maybe TRBD1 (6 bases). The CDR3 is 14 amino acids. Germline loops: CDR1 SNHLY, CDR2 FYNNEI. The V gene lost 2 bases and the J gene lost 6 bases, with 14 bases spanning the gap. The CDR3 coding sequence is TGTGCCAGCAGTGAACAGGGGTTATCCGGCGAGCAGTACTTC. Translation: CASSEQGLSGEQYF.

The rearrangement uses TRBV19 and TRBJ2-1; 9 nucleotides agree with TRBD2. Germline V CDR1 and CDR2: LNHDA, SQIVND (reference sequence). The CDR3 is 14 amino acids. After removal of 4 bases from V and 9 bases from J, the junction contained 7 bases not matched to a gene. The CDR3 spells CASSSGRASIEQFF. CDR3 DNA: TGTGCCAGTAGTAGCGGGAGGGCCAGTATTGAGCAGTTCTTC.